This T cell receptor beta chain was captured by sequencing in a study of blood T cell repertoires in COVID-19. Study summary: Material from acute and convalescent COVID-19 was sourced from the United States, Italy and Spain. PBMCs, B-cell-depleted T cells, or T cells provided the cDNA or gDNA that made up the material.

The junction had 5 bases not matched to a gene; V was cut back by 7 bases and J by 1 base. This CDR3 contains 14 residues. Germline V lookup: CDR1 SNHLY, CDR2 FYNNEI. The authors' processing: Using reference gene primer amplification, nucleated cell counts were estimated. The assay was immunoSEQ multiplex PCR, and TCRdb's table has in-frame clones only and misses some. V, J and clone size reflect that table, while D and trimming were determined from the DNA. The sample has around 700,000 clones; around 90% are singletons. This clone was seen a single time. The sequence came from a woman under 30 with acute or convalescent COVID-19. Sample: peripheral blood. V gene TRBV2 combines with J gene TRBJ1-1, with 8 bases identical to TRBD1. The CDR3 region has the DNA TGTGCCAGCATTCGGACAGGGACGAACACTGAAGCTTTCTTT. Translated, it gives CASIRTGTNTEAFF. Drawing the rest from reference TRBV2 and TRBJ1-1, the complete variable domain is EPEVTQTPSHQVTQMGQEVILRCVPISNHLYFYWYRQILGQKVEFLVSFYNNEISEKSEIFDDQFSVERPDGSNFTLKIRSTKLEDSAMYFCASIRTGTNTEAFFGQGTRLTVV.